The entry that follows covers one TCR beta chain sequence. Its cognate antigen has yet to be identified. From each donor, an approximately 2.4 ml peripheral blood sample was collected into PAXgene tubes and kept at -80 degrees C. Without any T cell sorting, total RNA was extracted from whole blood using the PAXgene blood miRNA kit on an automated QIAcube. Deep TCRalpha and TCRbeta repertoire profiling with unique molecular barcoding was performed on peripheral blood of monozygotic twin pairs concordant or discordant for inflammatory bowel disease. Smoking habits were recorded for all twin pairs, and individuals were classified as current, former or never smokers. The sample belongs to a study of monozygotic twins with inflammatory bowel disease (dated by TCRdb to between 2017 and 2020). As for the study more broadly: The complete study included around 30 monozygotic twin pairs: 19 IBD-discordant Danish pairs and nine German pairs, of which four were IBD-concordant and five were IBD-discordant. The search for disease-associated traits relied mainly on comparing IBD patients with their genetically identical healthy co-twins within discordant pairs. Each individual had, on average, about 151 000 unique TCRalpha sequences and 181 000 unique TCRbeta sequences available for analysis. Findings and caveats that apply to the study as a whole: The results gave no support for a single strong signal or clonotype linked to IBD. Because patients were on differing immunosuppressive treatments, the repertoires may have picked up extra background noise and inter-individual variability. Fewer clonotypes were shared with other individuals by IBD patients than by healthy twins, most markedly in patients showing signs of disease activity. Repertoire similarity did not differ between concordant and discordant twins, which could be due to limited statistical power. Different T cell subtypes could not be distinguished in the analysis. TCRbeta repertoire diversity, by inverse Simpson index, was decreased in IBD patients compared with their healthy co-twins.

Library preparation used 5' RACE. The input for every TCR library was around 3.5 ug of total RNA. For each sample, cDNA synthesis was carried out in eight separate reactions using SMARTScribe reverse transcriptase. Unique molecular identifiers containing a 6-nucleotide sample barcode were introduced through template switching during cDNA synthesis. TCRalpha and TCRbeta cDNA was amplified by two nested PCRs of about 15 and 9 cycles, with bead purification after each PCR. Before amplification, the cDNA was treated with uracil DNA-glycosylase and purified using the QIAquick PCR purification kit. The second PCR added Illumina TruSeq-compatible adapters along with sample-specific barcodes. TapeStation and Qubit were used to check library quality and concentration, and 4 to 6 ng of each library was pooled. Sequencing of the pooled libraries was done on an Illumina HiSeq2500 single-index Rapid Run using custom sequencing primers and 2 x 100 bp reads. Per the source publication's procedure: MiGEC version 1.2.6 was used for UMI-based consensus assembly to correct PCR and sequencing errors. MiXCR version 2.1.1 was used to carry out V(D)J alignment, clonotype assembly and CDR3 extraction. To normalise gene usage, clonotype sharing and MAIT/NKT TCR abundance, the top 1000, 10 000 and 20 000 clonotypes in each sample were analysed. After downsampling to 27 000 UMIs, diversity was calculated as the inverse Simpson index using the vegan R package. Paired Mann-Whitney U tests were applied to discordant twin pairs, with Benjamini-Hochberg correction for multiple testing. TCRdb reprocessed the public reads and reports one entry per CDR3 protein sequence, without DNA. These V and J calls originate from TCRdb's pipeline instead of the authors' own analysis. The sample table records approximately 400,000 distinct CDR3 sequences. Roughly 2.3% of the sample lies in the top ten.

The CDR3 numbers 15 residues from cysteine through phenylalanine. No DNA is listed. CDR1 KGHSH and CDR2 LQKENI are derived from the germline V gene. The specimen was blood. The TCR comes from a human donor with ulcerative colitis or Crohn's disease, or a healthy co-twin of an affected twin (not recorded which). Recombination linked TRBV18 to TRBJ2-5; TCRdb's D call, TRBD2, is unchecked because there is no DNA. The CDR3 region has the sequence CASSPNTGGQETQYF.